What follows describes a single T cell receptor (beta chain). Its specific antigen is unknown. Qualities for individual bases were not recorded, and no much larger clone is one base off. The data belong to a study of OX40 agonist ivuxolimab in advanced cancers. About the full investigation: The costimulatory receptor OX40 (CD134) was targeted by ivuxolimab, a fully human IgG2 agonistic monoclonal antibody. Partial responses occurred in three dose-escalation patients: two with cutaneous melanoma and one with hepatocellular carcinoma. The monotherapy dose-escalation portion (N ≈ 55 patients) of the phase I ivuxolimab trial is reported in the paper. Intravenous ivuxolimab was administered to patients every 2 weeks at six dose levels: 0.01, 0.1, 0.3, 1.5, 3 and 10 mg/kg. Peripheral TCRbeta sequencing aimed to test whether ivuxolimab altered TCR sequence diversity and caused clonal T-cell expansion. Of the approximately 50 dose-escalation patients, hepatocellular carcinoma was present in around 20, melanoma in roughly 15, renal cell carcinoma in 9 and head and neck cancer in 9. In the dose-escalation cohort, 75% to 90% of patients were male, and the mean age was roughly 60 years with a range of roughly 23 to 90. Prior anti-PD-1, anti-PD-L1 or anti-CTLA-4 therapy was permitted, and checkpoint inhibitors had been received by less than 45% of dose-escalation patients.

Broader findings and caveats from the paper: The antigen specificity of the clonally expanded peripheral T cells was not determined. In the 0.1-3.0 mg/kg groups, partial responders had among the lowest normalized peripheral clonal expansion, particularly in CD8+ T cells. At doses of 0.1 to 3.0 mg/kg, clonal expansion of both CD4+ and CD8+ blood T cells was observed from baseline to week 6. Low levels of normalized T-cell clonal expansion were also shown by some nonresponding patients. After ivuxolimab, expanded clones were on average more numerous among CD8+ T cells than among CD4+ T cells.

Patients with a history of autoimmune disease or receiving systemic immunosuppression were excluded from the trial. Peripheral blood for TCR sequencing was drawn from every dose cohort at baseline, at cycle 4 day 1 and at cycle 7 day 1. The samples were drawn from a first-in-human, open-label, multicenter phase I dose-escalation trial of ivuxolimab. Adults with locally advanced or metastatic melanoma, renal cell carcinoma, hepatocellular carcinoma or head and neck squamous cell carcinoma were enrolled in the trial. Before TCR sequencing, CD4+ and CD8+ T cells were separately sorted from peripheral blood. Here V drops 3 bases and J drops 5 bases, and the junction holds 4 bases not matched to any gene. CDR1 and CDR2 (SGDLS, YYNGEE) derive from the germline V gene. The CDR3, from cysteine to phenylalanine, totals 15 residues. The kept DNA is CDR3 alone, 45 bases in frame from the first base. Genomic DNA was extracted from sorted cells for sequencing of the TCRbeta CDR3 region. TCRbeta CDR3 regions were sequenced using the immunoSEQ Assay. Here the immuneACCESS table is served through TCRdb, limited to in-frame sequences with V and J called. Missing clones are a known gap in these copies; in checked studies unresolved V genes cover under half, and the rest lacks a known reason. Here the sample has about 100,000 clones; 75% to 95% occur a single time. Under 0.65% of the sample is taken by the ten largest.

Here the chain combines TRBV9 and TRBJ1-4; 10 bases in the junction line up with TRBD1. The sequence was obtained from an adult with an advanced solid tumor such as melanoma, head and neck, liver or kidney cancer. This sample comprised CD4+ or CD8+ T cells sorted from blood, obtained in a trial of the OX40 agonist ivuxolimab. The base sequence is TGTGCCAGCAGCGGGCGGACAGGGGGAAATGAAAAACTGTTTTTT. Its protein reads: CASSGRTGGNEKLFF.